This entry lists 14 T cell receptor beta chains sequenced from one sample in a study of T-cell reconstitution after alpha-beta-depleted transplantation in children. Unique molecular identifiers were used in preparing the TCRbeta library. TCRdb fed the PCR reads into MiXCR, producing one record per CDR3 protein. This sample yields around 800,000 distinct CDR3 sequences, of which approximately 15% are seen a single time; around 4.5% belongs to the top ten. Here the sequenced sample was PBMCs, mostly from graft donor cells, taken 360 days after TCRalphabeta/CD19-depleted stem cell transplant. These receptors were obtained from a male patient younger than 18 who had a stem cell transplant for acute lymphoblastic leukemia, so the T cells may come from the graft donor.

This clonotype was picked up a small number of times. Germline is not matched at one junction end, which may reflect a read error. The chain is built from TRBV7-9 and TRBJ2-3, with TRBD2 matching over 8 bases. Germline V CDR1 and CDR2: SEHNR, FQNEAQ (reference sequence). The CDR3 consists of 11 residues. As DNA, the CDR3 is TGCTTAGCGGGGACCACAGATACGCAGTATTTT. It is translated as CLAGTTDTQYF. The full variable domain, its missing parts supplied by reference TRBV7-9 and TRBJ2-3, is DTGVSQNPRHKITKRGQNVTFRCDPISEHNRLYWYRQTLGQGPEFLTYFQNEAQLEKSRLLSDRFSAERPKGSFSTLEIQRTEQGDSAMYLCLAGTTDTQYFGPGTRLTVL.

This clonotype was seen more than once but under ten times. The CDR3 region has the DNA TGCGCCAGCAGATACATCGGGACTAGCGGGAGTTTTAGCACAGATACGCAGTATTTT. Amino acids: CASRYIGTSGSFSTDTQYF. The gene calls are TRBV5-1 and TRBJ2-3, with TRBD2 matching over 14 bases. The CDR3 runs to 19 residues. From germline, CDR1 is SGHRS and CDR2 YFSETQ. V dropped 5 bases and J dropped 0; count of bases not matched to a gene: 11. The full variable domain, in which reference TRBV5-1 and TRBJ2-3 provide the parts outside the CDR3, is KAGVTQTPRYLIKTRGQQVTLSCSPISGHRSVSWYQQTPGQGLQFLFEYFSETQRNKGNFPGRFSGRQFSNSRSEMNVSTLELGDSALYLCASRYIGTSGSFSTDTQYFGPGTRLTVL.

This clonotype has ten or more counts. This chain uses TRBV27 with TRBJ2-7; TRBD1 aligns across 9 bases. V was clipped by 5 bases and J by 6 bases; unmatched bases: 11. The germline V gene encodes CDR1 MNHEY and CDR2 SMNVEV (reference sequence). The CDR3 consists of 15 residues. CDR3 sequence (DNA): TGTGCCAGCAGTCCTTTCTGGACAGGGGTAGGCGAGCAGTACTTC. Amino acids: CASSPFWTGVGEQYF.

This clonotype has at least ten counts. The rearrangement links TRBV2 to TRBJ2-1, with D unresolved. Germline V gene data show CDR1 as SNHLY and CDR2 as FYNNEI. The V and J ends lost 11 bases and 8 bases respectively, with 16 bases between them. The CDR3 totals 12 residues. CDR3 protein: CAASQVSYEQFF. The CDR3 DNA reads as TGTGCCGCCTCCCAAGTATCCTATGAGCAGTTCTTC. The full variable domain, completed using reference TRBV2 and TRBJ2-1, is EPEVTQTPSHQVTQMGQEVILRCVPISNHLYFYWYRQILGQKVEFLVSFYNNEISEKSEIFDDQFSVERPDGSNFTLKIRSTKLEDSAMYFCAASQVSYEQFFGPGTRLTVL.

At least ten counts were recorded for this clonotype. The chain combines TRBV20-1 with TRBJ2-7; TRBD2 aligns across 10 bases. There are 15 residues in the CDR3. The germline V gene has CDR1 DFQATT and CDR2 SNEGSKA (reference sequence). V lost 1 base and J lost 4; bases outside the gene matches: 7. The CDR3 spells CSARVPSGSAYEQYF. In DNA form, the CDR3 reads TGCAGTGCTAGAGTTCCTAGCGGGAGTGCATACGAGCAGTACTTC.

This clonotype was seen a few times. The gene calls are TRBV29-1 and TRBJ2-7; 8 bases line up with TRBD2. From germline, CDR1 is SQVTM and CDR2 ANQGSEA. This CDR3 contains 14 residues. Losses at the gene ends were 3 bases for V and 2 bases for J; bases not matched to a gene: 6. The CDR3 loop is CSVETGGTPYEQYF. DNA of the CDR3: TGCAGCGTTGAGACGGGAGGGACCCCCTACGAGCAGTACTTC.

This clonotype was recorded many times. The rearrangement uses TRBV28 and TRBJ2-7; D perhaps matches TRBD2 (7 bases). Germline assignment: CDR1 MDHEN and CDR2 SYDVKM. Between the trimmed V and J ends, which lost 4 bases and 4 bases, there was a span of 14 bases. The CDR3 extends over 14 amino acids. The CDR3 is CASSSGGASYEQYF. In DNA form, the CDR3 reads TGTGCCAGCAGTTCGGGGGGCGCCTCTTACGAGCAGTACTTC. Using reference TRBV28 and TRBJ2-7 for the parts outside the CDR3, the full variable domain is DVKVTQSSRYLVKRTGEKVFLECVQDMDHENMFWYRQDPGLGLRLIYFSYDVKMKEKGDIPEGYSVSREKKERFSLILESASTNQTSMYLCASSSGGASYEQYFGPGTRLTVT.

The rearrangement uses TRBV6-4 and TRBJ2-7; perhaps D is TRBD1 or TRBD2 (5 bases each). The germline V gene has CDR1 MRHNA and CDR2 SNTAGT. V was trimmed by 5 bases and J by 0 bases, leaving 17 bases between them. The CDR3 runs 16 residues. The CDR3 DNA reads TGTGCCAGCAGTCCAGCTGGGGGACGGGGCTCCTACGAGCAGTACTTC. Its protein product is CASSPAGGRGSYEQYF.

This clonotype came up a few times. The CDR3 protein is CASSFIAGGPLSTDTQYF. DNA of the CDR3: TGCGCCAGCAGCTTTATCGCGGGAGGACCCCTTAGCACAGATACGCAGTATTTT. This chain connects TRBV5-1 to TRBJ2-3; 8 positions match TRBD2. The CDR3 is 18 amino acids. V was pared by 2 bases and J by 0 bases, with 11 bases of the junction left unmatched. From germline, CDR1 is SGHRS and CDR2 YFSETQ.

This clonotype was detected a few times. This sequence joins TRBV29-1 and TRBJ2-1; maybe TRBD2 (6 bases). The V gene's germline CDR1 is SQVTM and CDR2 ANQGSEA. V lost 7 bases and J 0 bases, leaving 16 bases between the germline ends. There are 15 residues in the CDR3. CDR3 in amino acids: CSGNSGGSSYNEQFF. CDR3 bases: TGCAGCGGGAACTCCGGGGGAAGCTCCTACAATGAGCAGTTCTTC.

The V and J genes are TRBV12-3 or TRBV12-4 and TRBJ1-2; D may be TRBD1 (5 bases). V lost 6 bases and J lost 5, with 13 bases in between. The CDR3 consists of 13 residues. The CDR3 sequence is CASSRGTQYGYTF. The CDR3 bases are TGTGCCAGCAGCCGCGGGACGCAGTATGGCTACACCTTC.

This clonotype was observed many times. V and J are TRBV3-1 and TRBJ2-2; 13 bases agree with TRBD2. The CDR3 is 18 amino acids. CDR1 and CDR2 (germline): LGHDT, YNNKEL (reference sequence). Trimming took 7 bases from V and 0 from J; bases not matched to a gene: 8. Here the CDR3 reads CASTRTSGRNANTGELFF. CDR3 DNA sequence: TGTGCCAGCACCCGGACTAGCGGGAGAAACGCGAACACCGGGGAGCTGTTTTTT. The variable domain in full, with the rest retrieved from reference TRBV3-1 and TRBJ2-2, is DTAVSQTPKYLVTQMGNDKSIKCEQNLGHDTMYWYKQDSKKFLKIMFSYNNKELIINETVPNRFSPKSPDKAHLNLHINSLELGDSAVYFCASTRTSGRNANTGELFFGEGSRLTVL.

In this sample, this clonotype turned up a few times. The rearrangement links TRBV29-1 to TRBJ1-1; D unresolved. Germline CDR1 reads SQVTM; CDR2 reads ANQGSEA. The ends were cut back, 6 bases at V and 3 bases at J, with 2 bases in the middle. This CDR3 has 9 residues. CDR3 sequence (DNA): TGCAGCGTAGACACTGAAGCTTTCTTT. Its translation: CSVDTEAFF.

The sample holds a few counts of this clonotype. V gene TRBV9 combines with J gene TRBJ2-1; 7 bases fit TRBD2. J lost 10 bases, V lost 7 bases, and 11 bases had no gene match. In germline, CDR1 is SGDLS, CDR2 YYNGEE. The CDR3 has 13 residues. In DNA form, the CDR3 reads TGTGCCAGCGGGGGGGTATCCTCGCTCGAGCAGTTCTTC. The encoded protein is CASGGVSSLEQFF.